This entry features one T cell receptor (beta chain) sequence. Its specificity is unknown. This sample stems from a study of cytomegalovirus exposure and HLA in healthy donors. Study results and limitations: In a later analysis, most CMV-associated TCR beta chains appeared HLA-restricted.

The PCR used 60 Vbeta and 13 Jbeta primers. Original processing methods: In a later analysis, of some 80 million unique beta chains, 9 million to 11 million appeared in at least two donors. Measured with immunoSEQ multiplex PCR; TCRdb has only the in-frame clones, and not every one. Clone size and V and J calls were adopted from that table, with D and trimming inferred from the DNA. The clone table shows under 40,000 clones, with the ten largest holding approximately 3.6%. This clonotype was sampled from a woman aged 40 to 50 in good health and CMV-seropositive. The sample taken for sequencing was PBMCs.

The CDR3: CASSGLHSYNEQFF. The CDR3 DNA reads as TGTGCCAGCAGCGGACTTCACTCCTACAATGAGCAGTTCTTC. The J gene is TRBJ2-1, the V gene TRBV5-4, with D tentatively TRBD2 (5 bases). The CDR3 has 14 amino acids. The germline V gene encodes CDR1 SGHNT and CDR2 YYREEE (reference sequence). The V gene lost 4 bases and the J gene lost 0 bases, with 8 bases spanning the gap.